This T cell receptor (beta chain) is drawn from a study of spatial heterogeneity in lung cancer. Study-wide background: In raw reads, more than nine appearances on average were recorded for each unique TCR and UMI combination.

All TCR cDNA molecules were individually tagged with a unique molecular identifier. MiXCR, applied by TCRdb to the 5' RACE reads, yields one record per CDR3 protein. The sample consists of 13,000 to 15,000 distinct CDR3 sequences, over 9% of them appearing once. The time point is: sample taken at primary tumor resection. Whole RNA from tumor, nontumor lung or frozen PBMC was sequenced unsorted. Patients with untreated early-stage non-small cell lung cancer, numbering 72, were the donors. Germline V gene data show CDR1 as SGHAT and CDR2 as FQNNGV. Trimming cost V 5 bases and J 3 bases, with 11 bases left between them. The CDR3 length is 14 residues.

The chain employs TRBV11-2 and TRBJ1-3; unclear D gene. The TCR originated in a male donor with early-stage non-small cell lung cancer. Sequenced here: PBMCs, sampled at surgery. The CDR3 spells CASSLIGDGNTIYF. The CDR3 DNA sequence: TGTGCCAGCAGCCTCATCGGGGATGGAAACACCATATATTTT.